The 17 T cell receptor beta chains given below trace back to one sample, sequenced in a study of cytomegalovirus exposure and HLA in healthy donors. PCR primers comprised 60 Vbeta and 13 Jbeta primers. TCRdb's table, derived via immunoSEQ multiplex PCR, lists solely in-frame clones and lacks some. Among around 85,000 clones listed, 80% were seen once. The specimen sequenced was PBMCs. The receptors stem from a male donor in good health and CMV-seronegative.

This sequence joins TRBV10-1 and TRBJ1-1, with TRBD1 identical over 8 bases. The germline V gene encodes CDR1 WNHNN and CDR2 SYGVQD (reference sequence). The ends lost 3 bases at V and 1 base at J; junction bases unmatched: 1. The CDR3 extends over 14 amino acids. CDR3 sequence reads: CASSEGQGNTEAFF. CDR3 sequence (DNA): TGCGCCAGCAGTGAAGGACAGGGGAACACTGAAGCTTTCTTT.

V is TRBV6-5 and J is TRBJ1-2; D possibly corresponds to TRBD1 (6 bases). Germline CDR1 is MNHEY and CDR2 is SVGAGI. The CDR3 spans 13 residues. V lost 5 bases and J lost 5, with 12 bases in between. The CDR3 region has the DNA TGTGCCAGCAGTCCGAGACAGGCATATGGCTACACCTTC. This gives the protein CASSPRQAYGYTF.

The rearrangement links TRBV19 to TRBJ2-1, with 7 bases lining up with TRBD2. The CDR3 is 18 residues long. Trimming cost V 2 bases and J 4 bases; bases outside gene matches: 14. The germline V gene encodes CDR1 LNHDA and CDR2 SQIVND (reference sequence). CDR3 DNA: TGTGCCAGTAGTATAAGGGCTAGCGGTTTCTCCTGGTACAATGAGCAGTTCTTC. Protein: CASSIRASGFSWYNEQFF.

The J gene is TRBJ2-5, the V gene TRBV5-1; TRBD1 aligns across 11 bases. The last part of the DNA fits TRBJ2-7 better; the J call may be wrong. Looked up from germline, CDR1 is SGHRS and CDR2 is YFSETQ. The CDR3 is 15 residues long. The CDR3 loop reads CASSLGGQGGDEQYF. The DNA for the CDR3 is TGCGCCAGCAGCTTGGGGGGACAGGGGGGGGACGAGCAGTACTTC.

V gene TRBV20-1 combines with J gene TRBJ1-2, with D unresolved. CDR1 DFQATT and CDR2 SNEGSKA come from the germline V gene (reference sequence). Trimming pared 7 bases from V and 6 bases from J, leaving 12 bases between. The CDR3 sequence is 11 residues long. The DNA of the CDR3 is TGCAGTGGTTCTCCCGGGAATGGCTACACCTTC. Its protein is CSGSPGNGYTF.

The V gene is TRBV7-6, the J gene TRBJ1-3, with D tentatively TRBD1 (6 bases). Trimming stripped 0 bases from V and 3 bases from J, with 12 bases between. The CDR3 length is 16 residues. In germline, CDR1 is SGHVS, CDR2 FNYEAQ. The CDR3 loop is CASSLARGRGGNTIYF. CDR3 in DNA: TGTGCCAGCAGCTTAGCGCGGGGGCGAGGTGGAAACACCATATATTTT. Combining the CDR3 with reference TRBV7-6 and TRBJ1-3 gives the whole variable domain GAGVSQSPRYKVTKRGQDVALRCDPISGHVSLYWYRQALGQGPEFLTYFNYEAQQDKSGLPNDRFSAERPEGSISTLTIQRTEQRDSAMYRCASSLARGRGGNTIYFGEGSWLTVV.

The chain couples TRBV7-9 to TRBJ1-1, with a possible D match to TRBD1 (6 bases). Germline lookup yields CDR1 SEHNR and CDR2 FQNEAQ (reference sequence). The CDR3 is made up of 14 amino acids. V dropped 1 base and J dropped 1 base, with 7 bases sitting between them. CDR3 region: CASSLGGQNTEAFF. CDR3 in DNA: TGTGCCAGCAGCTTAGGGGGACAGAACACTGAAGCTTTCTTT. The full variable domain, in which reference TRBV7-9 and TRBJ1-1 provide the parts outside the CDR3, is DTGVSQNPRHKITKRGQNVTFRCDPISEHNRLYWYRQTLGQGPEFLTYFQNEAQLEKSRLLSDRFSAERPKGSFSTLEIQRTEQGDSAMYLCASSLGGQNTEAFFGQGTRLTVV.

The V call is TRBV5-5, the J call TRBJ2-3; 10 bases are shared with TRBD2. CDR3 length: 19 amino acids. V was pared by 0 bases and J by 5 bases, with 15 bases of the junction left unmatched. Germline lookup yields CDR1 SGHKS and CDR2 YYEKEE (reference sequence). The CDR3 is CASSLVSSGSSKVRDTQYF. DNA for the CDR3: TGTGCCAGCAGCTTGGTTTCTAGCGGGAGTTCAAAAGTTAGAGATACGCAGTATTTT.

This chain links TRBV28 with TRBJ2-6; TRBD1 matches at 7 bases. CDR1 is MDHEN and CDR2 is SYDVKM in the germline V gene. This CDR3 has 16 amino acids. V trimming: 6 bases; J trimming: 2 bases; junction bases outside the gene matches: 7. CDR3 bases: TGTGCCAGCAGGGAAACCACAGGGGCTGGGGCCAACGTCCTGACTTTC. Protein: CASRETTGAGANVLTF. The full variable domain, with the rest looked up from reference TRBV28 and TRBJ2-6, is DVKVTQSSRYLVKRTGEKVFLECVQDMDHENMFWYRQDPGLGLRLIYFSYDVKMKEKGDIPEGYSVSREKKERFSLILESASTNQTSMYLCASRETTGAGANVLTFGAGSRLTVL.

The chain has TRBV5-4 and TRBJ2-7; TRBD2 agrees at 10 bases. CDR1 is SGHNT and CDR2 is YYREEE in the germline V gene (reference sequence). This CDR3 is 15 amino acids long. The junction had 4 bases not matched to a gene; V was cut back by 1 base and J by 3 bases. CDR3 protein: CASSLKLAGNYEQYF. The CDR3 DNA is TGTGCCAGCAGCTTGAAACTAGCGGGGAACTACGAGCAGTACTTC.

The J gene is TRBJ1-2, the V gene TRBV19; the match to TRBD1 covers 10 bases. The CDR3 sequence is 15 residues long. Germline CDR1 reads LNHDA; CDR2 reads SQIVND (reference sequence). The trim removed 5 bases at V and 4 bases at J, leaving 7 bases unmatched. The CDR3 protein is CASSLRQGAVYGYTF. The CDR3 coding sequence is TGTGCCAGTAGTCTTCGACAGGGGGCGGTCTATGGCTACACCTTC.

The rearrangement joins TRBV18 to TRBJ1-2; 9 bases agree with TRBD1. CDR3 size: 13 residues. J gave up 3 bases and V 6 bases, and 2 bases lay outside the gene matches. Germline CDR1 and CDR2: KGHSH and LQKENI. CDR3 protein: CASSRQGDYGYTF. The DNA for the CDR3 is TGTGCCAGCTCCCGACAGGGGGACTATGGCTACACCTTC. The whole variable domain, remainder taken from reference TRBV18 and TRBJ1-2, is NAGVMQNPRHLVRRRGQEARLRCSPMKGHSHVYWYRQLPEEGLKFMVYLQKENIIDESGMPKERFSAEFPKEGPSILRIQQVVRGDSAAYFCASSRQGDYGYTFGSGTRLTVV.

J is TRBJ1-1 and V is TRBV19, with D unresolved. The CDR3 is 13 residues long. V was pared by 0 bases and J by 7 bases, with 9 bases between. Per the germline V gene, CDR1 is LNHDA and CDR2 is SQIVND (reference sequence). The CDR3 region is CASSIDRQREAFF. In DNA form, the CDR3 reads TGTGCCAGTAGTATAGATAGGCAGCGTGAAGCTTTCTTT. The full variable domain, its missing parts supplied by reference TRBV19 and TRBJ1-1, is DGGITQSPKYLFRKEGQNVTLSCEQNLNHDAMYWYRQDPGQGLRLIYYSQIVNDFQKGDIAEGYSVSREKKESFPLTVTSAQKNPTAFYLCASSIDRQREAFFGQGTRLTVV.

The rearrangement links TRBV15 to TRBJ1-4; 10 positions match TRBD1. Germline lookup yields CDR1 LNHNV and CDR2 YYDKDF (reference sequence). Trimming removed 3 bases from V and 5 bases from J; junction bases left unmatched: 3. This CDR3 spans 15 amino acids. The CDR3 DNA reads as TGTGCCACCAGCAGGGAGGGACAGGGGAATGAAAAACTGTTTTTT. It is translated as CATSREGQGNEKLFF.

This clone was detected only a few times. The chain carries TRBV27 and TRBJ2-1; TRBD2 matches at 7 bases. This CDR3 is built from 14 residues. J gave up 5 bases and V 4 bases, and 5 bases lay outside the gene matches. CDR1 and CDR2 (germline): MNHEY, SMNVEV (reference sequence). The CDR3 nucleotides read TGTGCCAGCAGTTGGACTAGAGGCCACAATGAGCAGTTCTTC. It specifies CASSWTRGHNEQFF.

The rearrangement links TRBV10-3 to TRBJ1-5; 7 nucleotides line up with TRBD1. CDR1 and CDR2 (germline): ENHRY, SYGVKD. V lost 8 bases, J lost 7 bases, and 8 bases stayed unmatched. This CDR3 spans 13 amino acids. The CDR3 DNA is TGTGCCATCCGTAGGGGGCAAGAGCAGCCCCAGCATTTT. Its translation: CAIRRGQEQPQHF.

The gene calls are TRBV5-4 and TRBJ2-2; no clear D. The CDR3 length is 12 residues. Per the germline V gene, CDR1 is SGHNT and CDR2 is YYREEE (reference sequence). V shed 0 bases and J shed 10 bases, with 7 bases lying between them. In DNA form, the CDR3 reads TGTGCCAGCAGCTTGGTCGGAGCGGAGCTGTTTTTT. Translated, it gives CASSLVGAELFF.